This T cell receptor beta chain was sequenced during a study of shared clonotypes between healthy human individuals. Deep-level assay runs were performed. The assay was immunoSEQ multiplex PCR, and TCRdb's table has in-frame clones only and misses some. The sample has millions of clones; 85% to 95% are singletons. A note on this clone: Its antigen remains unidentified.

The junction had 9 bases not matched to a gene; V was cut back by 10 bases and J by 3 bases. This CDR3 is 15 amino acids long. Germline CDR1 SGHTA, CDR2 FQGNSA. The donors, healthy adults who were HIV-negative, had experienced no recent acute infections or vaccinations. CD4+ cells were split into CD45RA+ naive and CD45RA-negative memory subsets. Study observations and caveats: Non-shared clonotypes were found to have lower generation probabilities than the clonotypes that were shared by all four of the sorted-subset donors.

The chain combines TRBV7-2 with TRBJ2-2, with 9 bases lining up with TRBD1. The TCR sequence derives from a young man in good health. Sequenced sample: naive CD4+ T cells sorted from blood. Specified subset: CD45RA+ positively selected. The CDR3 spells CAKEEDRGDTGELFF. The DNA of the CDR3 is TGTGCCAAGGAAGAGGACAGGGGTGACACCGGGGAGCTGTTTTTT.